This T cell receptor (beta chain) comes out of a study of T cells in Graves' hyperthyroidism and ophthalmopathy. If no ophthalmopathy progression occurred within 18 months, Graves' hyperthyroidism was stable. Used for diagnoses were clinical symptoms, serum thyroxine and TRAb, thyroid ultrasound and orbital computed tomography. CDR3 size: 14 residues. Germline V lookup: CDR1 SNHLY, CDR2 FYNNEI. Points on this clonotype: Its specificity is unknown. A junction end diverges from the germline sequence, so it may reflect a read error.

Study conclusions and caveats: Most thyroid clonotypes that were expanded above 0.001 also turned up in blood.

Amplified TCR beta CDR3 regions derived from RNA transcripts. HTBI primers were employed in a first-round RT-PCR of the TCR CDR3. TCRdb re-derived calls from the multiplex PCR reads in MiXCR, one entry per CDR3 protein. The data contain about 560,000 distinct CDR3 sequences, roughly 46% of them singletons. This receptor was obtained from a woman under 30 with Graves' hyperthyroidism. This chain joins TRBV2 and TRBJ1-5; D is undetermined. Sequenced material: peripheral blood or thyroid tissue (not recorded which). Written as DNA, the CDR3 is TGTGCCAGCAGGGCCGGGCAGCGCCACAAGCCCCAACATTTT. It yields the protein CASRAGQRHKPQHF.